This T cell receptor (beta chain) came from a study of blood T cell repertoires in COVID-19. At the level of the study: Donors in the United States, Italy and Spain gave samples during acute or convalescent COVID-19. The cDNA or gDNA used as material had been derived from T cells, B-cell-depleted T cells, or PBMCs.

The CDR3 consists of 14 residues. CDR1 MNHEY and CDR2 SMNVEV come from the germline V gene (reference sequence). V lost 6 bases and J lost 5, with 11 bases in between. Clones were read by immunoSEQ multiplex PCR, and TCRdb kept only the in-frame ones, dropping some. The data contain about 170,000 clones, roughly 79% of them seen just once; the ten biggest clones take up 20% to 25%. Material for sequencing was peripheral blood. The chain recombines TRBV27 with TRBJ1-6; TRBD1 is a possible D gene (5 bases). The receptor was isolated from a woman older than 75 with acute or convalescent COVID-19. The CDR3 is CASSRTGDNSPLHF. CDR3 bases: TGTGCCAGCAGCCGTACGGGGGATAATTCACCCCTCCACTTT.